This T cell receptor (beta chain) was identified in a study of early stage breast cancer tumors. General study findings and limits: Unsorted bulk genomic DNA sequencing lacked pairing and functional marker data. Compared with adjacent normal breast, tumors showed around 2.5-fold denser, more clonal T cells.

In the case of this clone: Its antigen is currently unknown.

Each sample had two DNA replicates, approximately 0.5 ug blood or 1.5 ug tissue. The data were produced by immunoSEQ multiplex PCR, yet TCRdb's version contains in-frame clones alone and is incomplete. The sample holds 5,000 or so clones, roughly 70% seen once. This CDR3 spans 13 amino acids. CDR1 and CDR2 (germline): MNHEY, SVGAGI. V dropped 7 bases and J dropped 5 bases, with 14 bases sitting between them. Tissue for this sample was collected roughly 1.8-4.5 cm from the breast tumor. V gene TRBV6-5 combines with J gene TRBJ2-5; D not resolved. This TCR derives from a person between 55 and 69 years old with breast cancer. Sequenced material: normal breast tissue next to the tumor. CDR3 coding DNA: TGTGCCAGCAAGTCCCGGCGAGTGGAGACCCAGTACTTC. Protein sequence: CASKSRRVETQYF.